A single sample gave rise to the 8 T cell receptor beta chains below, sequenced in a study of blood T cell repertoires in COVID-19. The assay was immunoSEQ multiplex PCR, and TCRdb's table has in-frame clones only and misses some. The sample holds about 130,000 clones, over 70% seen once. Sequencing was performed on peripheral blood. The receptor set was obtained from a woman aged 50 to 65 with acute or convalescent COVID-19.

Here the CDR3 reads CASSTGTSADTQYF. The CDR3 DNA sequence: TGTGCCAGCTCAACCGGGACTAGCGCAGATACGCAGTATTTT. V is TRBV7-9 and J is TRBJ2-3; 10 nucleotides line up with TRBD2. There are 14 residues in the CDR3. The germline gives CDR1 SEHNR, CDR2 FQNEAQ (reference sequence). V trimming: 8 bases; J trimming: 4 bases; junction bases outside the gene matches: 6.

The chain joins TRBV19 to TRBJ2-3; 8 nucleotides match TRBD2. V lost 4 bases and J lost 6; bases outside the gene matches: 21. Germline loops: CDR1 LNHDA, CDR2 SQIVND (reference sequence). The CDR3 is 19 residues long. The CDR3 coding sequence is TGTGCCAGTAGTAGTCACCCTCCGGGACTAGTAACCTCATCTGATACGCAGTATTTT. Amino acids: CASSSHPPGLVTSSDTQYF.

J is TRBJ2-3 and V is TRBV25-1, with a weak D call TRBD2 (6 bases). Trimming stripped 3 bases from V and 1 base from J, with 11 bases between. Germline lookup yields CDR1 MGHDK and CDR2 SYGVNS. The CDR3 is 15 amino acids. CDR3 in amino acids: CASSEFSGGTDTQYF. In DNA, the CDR3 is TGTGCCAGCAGTGAGTTTTCGGGGGGCACAGATACGCAGTATTTT. Combining the CDR3 with reference TRBV25-1 and TRBJ2-3 gives the whole variable domain EADIYQTPRYLVIGTGKKITLECSQTMGHDKMYWYQQDPGMELHLIHYSYGVNSTEKGDLSSESTVSRIRTEHFPLTLESARPSHTSQYLCASSEFSGGTDTQYFGPGTRLTVL.

This clone was seen only a few times. The V and J genes are TRBV27 and TRBJ1-1, with TRBD1 identical over 9 bases. Germline V gene lookup returns CDR1 MNHEY and CDR2 SMNVEV (reference sequence). The V and J ends lost 5 bases and 11 bases, in that order; junction bases with no gene match: 18. The CDR3 is 16 amino acids. The CDR3 DNA reads as TGTGCCAGCAGTCTACTACCGGGACAGGGTTCGGTTCCGGCTTTCTTT. Its protein is CASSLLPGQGSVPAFF.

The chain is built from TRBV28 and TRBJ1-6, with unresolved D. Germline CDR1 is MDHEN and CDR2 is SYDVKM. Trimming cost V 3 bases and J 7 bases, with 16 bases left between them. The CDR3 runs to 16 residues. CDR3 protein: CASSFSSGLGNSPLHF. CDR3 in DNA: TGTGCCAGCAGTTTTTCGTCGGGGTTGGGGAATTCACCCCTCCACTTT.

The chain is built from TRBV9 and TRBJ2-3, with TRBD1 as a possible D gene (6 bases). Germline assignment: CDR1 SGDLS and CDR2 YYNGEE. The V end lost 1 base, the J end lost 0 bases, and 12 bases lay between the germline ends. The CDR3 contains 16 residues. This CDR3 is CASSVRPGESTDTQYF. Written as DNA, the CDR3 is TGTGCCAGCAGCGTAAGACCAGGGGAAAGCACAGATACGCAGTATTTT.

The chain couples TRBV3-1 (or the pseudogene TRBV3-2) to TRBJ1-6, with 9 bases aligning to TRBD1. V was pared by 4 bases and J by 7 bases, with 2 bases of the junction left unmatched. The germline V gene has CDR1 LGHDT and CDR2 YNNKEL (reference sequence). This CDR3 contains 14 residues. DNA for the CDR3: TGTGCCAGCAGCCGGGGACAGGGAAATTCACCCCTCCACTTT. Encoded protein: CASSRGQGNSPLHF.

The gene calls are TRBV5-1 and TRBJ2-3; 8 bases line up with TRBD2. V was pared by 4 bases and J by 5 bases, with 15 bases of the junction left unmatched. Germline CDR1 is SGHRS and CDR2 is YFSETQ. This CDR3 has 17 amino acids. The CDR3 here is CASSPVAGPPSLDTQYF. CDR3 nucleotides: TGCGCCAGCAGCCCAGTAGCGGGACCACCATCGTTAGATACGCAGTATTTT.